Listed below are T cell receptor beta chains from one sample, sequenced in a study of Ad26.COV2.S vaccination and SARS-CoV-2 variants. Assay: immunoSEQ multiplex PCR; the TCRdb copy retains only in-frame clones and omits some. The profile shows 400,000 to 450,000 clones, approximately 90% of them singletons. The sequencing used peripheral blood, collected in a trial of Ad26.COV2.S vaccine versus placebo. Source of these receptors: a person between 18 and 65 years old who received the Ad26.COV2.S COVID-19 vaccine or a placebo. The CDR3 runs from the conserved cysteine through the conserved F or W. D genes are given only for firm matches. The size of a clone is reported for some rows only, either as once, few or many, or as a class for expanded clones.

CDR3 length,clone size,J gene,D gene,V gene,CDR3 DNA,CDR3 protein
15,-,TRBJ2-1,TRBD2,TRBV28,TGTGCCAGCAGTTTCGTCTTAGCGGGAGGGGGTGAGCAGTTCTTC,CASSFVLAGGGEQFF
14,-,TRBJ2-6,-,TRBV7-9,TGTGCCAGCAGCTCCCTCGCTGGGGCCAACGTCCTGACTTTC,CASSSLAGANVLTF
14,-,TRBJ2-5,TRBD1,TRBV6-2/TRBV6-3,TGTGCCAGCAGCGAACAGGGGTATCGAGAGACCCAGTACTTC,CASSEQGYRETQYF
13,-,TRBJ1-1,-,TRBV10-2,TGCGCCAGCAGTGAACAGCTGAACACTGAAGCTTTCTTT,CASSEQLNTEAFF
13,-,TRBJ1-2,-,TRBV28,TGTGCCAGCAGTTGGCGCAGGGAAGACGGCTACACCTTC,CASSWRREDGYTF
13,-,TRBJ2-1,TRBD2,TRBV11-3,TGTGCCAGCAGCTTAGGGGGGGGAGTTGAGCAGTTCTTC,CASSLGGGVEQFF
12,-,TRBJ2-7,-,TRBV3-1/TRBV3-2,TGTGCCAGCAGCCAGGTGGGCCACGAGCAGTACTTC,CASSQVGHEQYF
17,-,TRBJ2-7,-,TRBV4-3,TGCGCCAGCAGCCAAGATACGACGGGCGGCCAAGGGTACGAGCAGTACTTC,CASSQDTTGGQGYEQYF
14,-,TRBJ2-2,-,TRBV14,TGTGCCAGCAGCCCGACGTGGGGCACCGGGGAGCTGTTTTTT,CASSPTWGTGELFF
17,-,TRBJ2-7,TRBD1,TRBV6-2/TRBV6-3,TGTGCCAGCAGTCGGGACAGGGAGAGGGCGGGCTCCTACGAGCAGTACTTC,CASSRDRERAGSYEQYF
12,-,TRBJ2-7,TRBD2,TRBV3-1/TRBV3-2,TGTGCCAGCAGCCAACCTAGCGGCGAGCAGTACTTC,CASSQPSGEQYF
14,-,TRBJ1-2,-,TRBV11-2,TGTGCCAGCAGCTTGGGGCGGCGGAACTATGGCTACACCTTC,CASSLGRRNYGYTF
16,-,TRBJ2-7,TRBD1,TRBV18,TGTGCCAGCTCACCTCAGGACAGGTATTTTCCCTACGAGCAGTACTTC,CASSPQDRYFPYEQYF
14,-,TRBJ2-7,-,TRBV27,TGTGCCAGCAGTTTAAGTCCTGAGCAATACGAGCAGTACTTC,CASSLSPEQYEQYF
12,once,TRBJ2-3,-,TRBV12-3/TRBV12-4,TGTGCCAGCAGTCTCGACCCAGTAAAGCAGTATTTT,CASSLDPVKQYF
16,-,TRBJ2-1,TRBD1,TRBV9,TGTGCCAGCAGCGTCTTCGGGACAGGGGATTACAATGAGCAGTTCTTC,CASSVFGTGDYNEQFF
17,-,TRBJ2-1,TRBD2,TRBV7-7,TGTGCCAGCAGCCCCGTCGAAGCGGGAACGTCCTACAATGAGCAGTTCTTC,CASSPVEAGTSYNEQFF
13,-,TRBJ2-1,-,TRBV7-8,TGTGCCAGCAGCTTATCTCAAATGATTGCGCAGTTCTTC,CASSLSQMIAQFF
13,-,TRBJ1-2,-,TRBV5-1,TGCGCCAGCAGCCAGACCGGGCACTATGGCTACACCTTC,CASSQTGHYGYTF
16,-,TRBJ2-2,-,TRBV7-9,TGTGCCAGCAGCTCATCCGGGACGGGGAACACCGGGGAGCTGTTTTTT,CASSSSGTGNTGELFF
15,-,TRBJ2-1,TRBD2,TRBV5-4,TGTGCCAGCAGCTTGGATAGCGGGAGGTTCAATGAGCAGTTCTTC,CASSLDSGRFNEQFF
16,few,TRBJ1-3,TRBD1,TRBV7-9,TGTGCCAGCAGACCTATTACAGGGGCCTCTGGAAACACCATATATTTT,CASRPITGASGNTIYF
14,-,TRBJ2-7,-,TRBV6-5,TGTGCCAGCAGTATCCCAGGGAATCCCTACGAGCAGTACTTC,CASSIPGNPYEQYF
16,-,TRBJ1-5,-,TRBV4-1,TGCGCCAGCAGCCAAGATGGGGGAGTGGGCAATCAGCCCCAGCATTTT,CASSQDGGVGNQPQHF
16,few,TRBJ2-7,TRBD2,TRBV9,TGTGCCAGCAGCCCGGGGACTAGCGGGATGAACTACGAGCAGTACTTC,CASSPGTSGMNYEQYF
14,-,TRBJ1-2,TRBD1,TRBV7-9,TGTGCCAGCAGCTTAGACGACAGGGGGTATGGCTACACCTTC,CASSLDDRGYGYTF
14,-,TRBJ2-5,-,TRBV5-4,TGTGCCAGCAGCTTAGCGGGCCCCCAAGAGACCCAGTACTTC,CASSLAGPQETQYF
13,once,TRBJ1-2,-,TRBV4-3,TGCGCCAGCAGCCCCCTAGTATTCGCCGGCTACACCTTC,CASSPLVFAGYTF
15,-,TRBJ2-3,-,TRBV13,TGTGCCAGCAGCTATTCAGACAGGACCCCAGATACGCAGTATTTT,CASSYSDRTPDTQYF
15,-,TRBJ2-7,TRBD2,TRBV5-1,TGCGCCAGCAGCCTCGGGACTAGCGGTACCTACGAGCAGTACTTC,CASSLGTSGTYEQYF
15,-,TRBJ2-7,TRBD2,TRBV15,TGTGCCACCAGCAGGGGGACTAGCGGGAGTCACGAGCAGTACTTC,CATSRGTSGSHEQYF
14,-,TRBJ2-7,-,TRBV7-9,TGTGCCAGCAGCCGCCGGGACATGAGCTACGAGCAGTACTTC,CASSRRDMSYEQYF
14,-,TRBJ2-7,-,TRBV19,TGTGCCAGTAGTATTCTGGGGGCAACCTACGAGCAGTACTTC,CASSILGATYEQYF
14,-,TRBJ2-5,TRBD2,TRBV15,TGTGCCACCAGCAGTCTAGCGGGAGAAGAGACCCAGTACTTC,CATSSLAGEETQYF
13,once,TRBJ2-3,-,TRBV12-3/TRBV12-4,TGTGCCAGCAGTTTATCGGGGGCCGATACGCAGTATTTT,CASSLSGADTQYF